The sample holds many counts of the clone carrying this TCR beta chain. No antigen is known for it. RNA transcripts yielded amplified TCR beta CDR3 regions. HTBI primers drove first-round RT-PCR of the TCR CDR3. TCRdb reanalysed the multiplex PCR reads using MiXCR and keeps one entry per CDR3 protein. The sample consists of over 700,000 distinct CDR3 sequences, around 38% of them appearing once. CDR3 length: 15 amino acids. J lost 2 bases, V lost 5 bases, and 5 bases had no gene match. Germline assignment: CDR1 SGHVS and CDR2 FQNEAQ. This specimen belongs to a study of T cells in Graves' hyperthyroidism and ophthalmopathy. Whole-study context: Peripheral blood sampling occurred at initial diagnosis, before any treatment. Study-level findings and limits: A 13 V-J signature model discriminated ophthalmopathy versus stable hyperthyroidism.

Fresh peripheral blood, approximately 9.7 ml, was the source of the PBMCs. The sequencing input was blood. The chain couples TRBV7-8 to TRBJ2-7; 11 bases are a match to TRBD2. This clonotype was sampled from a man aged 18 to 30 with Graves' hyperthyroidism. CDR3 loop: CASSVSSGGTYEQYF. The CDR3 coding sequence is TGTGCCAGCAGCGTCTCTAGCGGGGGGACCTACGAGCAGTACTTC.